The 3 T cell receptor beta chains given below trace back to one sample, sequenced in a study of blood T cell repertoires in COVID-19. Method: immunoSEQ multiplex PCR; TCRdb's copy keeps in-frame clones and lacks some. Of some 12,000 clones in the sample, roughly four fifths were seen once. The sequenced material came from peripheral blood. These receptors were taken from a human donor in a cohort sampled during active COVID-19.

This sequence joins TRBV3-1 (or the pseudogene TRBV3-2) and TRBJ2-5, with a weak D call TRBD2 (5 bases). Germline V CDR1 and CDR2: LGHDT, YNNKEL (reference sequence). V was trimmed by 4 bases and J by 0 bases, leaving 9 bases between them. There are 14 residues in the CDR3. CDR3 DNA sequence: TGTGCCAGCAGCCCCCGCGGGTACCAAGAGACCCAGTACTTC. It yields the protein CASSPRGYQETQYF.

V and J are TRBV7-3 and TRBJ1-2, with TRBD1 identical over 9 bases. Trimming cost V 0 bases and J 4 bases; bases outside gene matches: 0. Germline V CDR1 and CDR2: SGHTA, FQGTGA. CDR3 length equals 14 residues. The CDR3 DNA reads as TGTGCCAGCAGCTTAACGGGACAGGGCTATGGCTACACCTTC. Its protein is CASSLTGQGYGYTF.

The chain links TRBV27 to TRBJ1-2; D gene unclear. The CDR3 extends over 13 amino acids. V gave up 7 bases and J gave up 4 bases, with 13 bases separating them. Germline CDR1 is MNHEY and CDR2 is SMNVEV (reference sequence). The CDR3 bases are TGTGCCAGCACACCGGGGTTCGGCTATGGCTACACCTTC. As protein: CASTPGFGYGYTF.